Following are 10 T cell receptor beta chains from one sample sequenced in a study of CD8+CD57+ T cells in acquired aplastic anemia. CD8+CD57+ cell expansion had been shown by flow cytometry in patients chosen for sequencing. Profiling that covered TCR beta VDJ and CDR3 relied on genomic DNA as its template. A single record per CDR3 protein comes from TCRdb applying MiXCR to the reads. The table lists roughly 240,000 distinct CDR3 sequences, around half of them singletons. The sequencing input was sorted CD4+, CD8+, or CD8+CD57+ T cells (not recorded which) from PBMCs. These receptors originate from a human donor with aplastic anemia.

This clonotype was observed a handful of times. V and J are TRBV30 and TRBJ2-5; D is possibly TRBD1 (5 bases). In germline, CDR1 is GTSNPN, CDR2 SVGIG (reference sequence). The ends were cut back, 5 bases at V and 4 bases at J, with 8 bases in the middle. CDR3 length: 11 residues. CDR3 sequence: CAWRQLETQYF. In nucleotides, the CDR3 is TGTGCCTGGCGACAGTTAGAGACCCAGTACTTC.

This chain connects TRBV20-1 to TRBJ1-5, with a weak D call TRBD1 (5 bases). This CDR3 spans 16 amino acids. Deletions cut 1 base from V and 4 bases from J, with 17 bases between. Per germline, CDR1 DFQATT and CDR2 SNEGSKA (reference sequence). As DNA, the CDR3 is TGCAGTGCTAGAGGCGGGGGAACTATACATAATCAGCCCCAGCATTTT. This sequence encodes CSARGGGTIHNQPQHF.

This chain uses TRBV5-1 with TRBJ2-5, with TRBD2 identical over 12 bases. This CDR3 has 16 amino acids. Germline V lookup: CDR1 SGHRS, CDR2 YFSETQ. After removal of 4 bases from V and 5 bases from J, the junction contained 9 bases not matched to a gene. CDR3 protein: CASSPLAGGPEETQYF. The CDR3 DNA reads as TGCGCCAGCAGCCCTCTAGCGGGGGGGCCGGAGGAGACCCAGTACTTC.

In regard to this clonotype: This CDR3 is missing its conserved last phenylalanine or tryptophan, likely due to a read error. It is unclear where the CDR3 begins or ends on the DNA, so no DNA is shown, and the CDR3 is as TCRdb lists it. The rearrangement uses TRBV29-1 and TRBJ2-2; the DNA was not used to check the table's D call, TRBD1. CDR1 is SQVTM, CDR2 ANQGSEA, per germline. The CDR3 sequence runs 15 residues, both termini included. CDR3 amino acids: CSVDRGTGAHRGAVV.

V and J are TRBV20-1 and TRBJ1-4, with unresolved D. Trimming removed 3 bases from V and 2 bases from J, with 4 bases in between. Germline loops: CDR1 DFQATT, CDR2 SNEGSKA (reference sequence). This CDR3 is 12 amino acids long. The CDR3 DNA reads TGCAGTGCTAGGATGACTAATGAAAAACTGTTTTTT. It is translated as CSARMTNEKLFF.

The V call is TRBV2, the J call TRBJ1-2, with a possible D match to TRBD1 (5 bases). Germline V gene sequence: CDR1 SNHLY, CDR2 FYNNEI. V lost 2 bases to trimming and J lost 5 bases, with 12 bases between them. The CDR3 totals 14 residues. CDR3 sequence (DNA): TGTGCCAGCAGTGAAATAGCGGGGGGTTATGGCTACACCTTC. The encoded protein is CASSEIAGGYGYTF.

This clonotype has ten or more counts. The DNA of the CDR3 is TGCGCCAGCAGTAAAGACAGCCCTTCTAATGAAAAACTGTTTTTT. It translates to CASSKDSPSNEKLFF. The chain recombines TRBV5-1 with TRBJ1-4; D is possibly TRBD1 (5 bases). The CDR3 is made up of 15 amino acids. The V gene's germline CDR1 is SGHRS and CDR2 YFSETQ. The ends were cut back, 5 bases at V and 3 bases at J, with 14 bases in the middle.

CDR3 coding DNA: TGCAGTGCCGACAGCCTAGACTATGGCTACACCTTC. This sequence encodes CSADSLDYGYTF. V gene TRBV20-1 combines with J gene TRBJ1-2; TRBD1 might be the D (5 bases). The germline V and J ends were trimmed by 6 bases and 3 bases, with 11 bases remaining between them. The germline gives CDR1 DFQATT, CDR2 SNEGSKA (reference sequence). This CDR3 spans 12 amino acids.

This clonotype showed up many times. The chain uses TRBV10-1 and TRBJ2-7; D may be TRBD1 (6 bases). The V and J ends lost 3 bases and 5 bases respectively, with 14 bases between them. Germline V CDR1 and CDR2: WNHNN, SYGVQD (reference sequence). The CDR3 consists of 14 residues. CDR3 residues: CASSEFNRDHEQYF. For the CDR3, the DNA is TGCGCCAGCAGTGAATTTAACAGGGACCACGAGCAGTACTTC.

The rearrangement joins TRBV20-1 to TRBJ2-7, with D possibly TRBD1 on 6 matching bases. There are 14 residues in the CDR3. V dropped 0 bases and J dropped 6 bases, with 15 bases sitting between them. Germline V gives CDR1 DFQATT, CDR2 SNEGSKA (reference sequence). The CDR3 nucleotides read TGCAGTGCTAGAGATTCGGCAGGGGCCTCCGAGCAGTACTTC. It encodes CSARDSAGASEQYF.